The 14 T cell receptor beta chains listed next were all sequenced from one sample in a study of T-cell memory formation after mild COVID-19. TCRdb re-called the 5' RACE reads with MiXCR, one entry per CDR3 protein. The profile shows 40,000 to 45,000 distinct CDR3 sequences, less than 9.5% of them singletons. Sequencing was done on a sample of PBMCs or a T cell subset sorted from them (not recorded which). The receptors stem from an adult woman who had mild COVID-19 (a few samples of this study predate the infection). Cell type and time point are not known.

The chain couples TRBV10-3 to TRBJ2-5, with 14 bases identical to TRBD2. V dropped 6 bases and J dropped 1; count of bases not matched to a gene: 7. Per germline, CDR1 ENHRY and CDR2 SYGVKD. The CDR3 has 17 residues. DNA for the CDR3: TGTGCCATCAGCCCGGGACTAGCGGGGGTACTCCAAGAGACCCAGTACTTC. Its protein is CAISPGLAGVLQETQYF.

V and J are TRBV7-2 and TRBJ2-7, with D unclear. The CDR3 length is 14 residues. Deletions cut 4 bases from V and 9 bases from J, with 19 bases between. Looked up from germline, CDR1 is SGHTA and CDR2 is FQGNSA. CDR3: CASSSWSALKGQYF. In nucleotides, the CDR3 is TGTGCCAGCAGCTCGTGGTCGGCGTTAAAGGGGCAGTACTTC.

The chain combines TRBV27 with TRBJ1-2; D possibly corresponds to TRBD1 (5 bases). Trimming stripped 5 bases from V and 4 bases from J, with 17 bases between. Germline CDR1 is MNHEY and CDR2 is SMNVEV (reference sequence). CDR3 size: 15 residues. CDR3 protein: CASSPRVGTGYGYTF. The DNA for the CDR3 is TGTGCCAGCAGTCCGCGGGTAGGGACGGGCTATGGCTACACCTTC.

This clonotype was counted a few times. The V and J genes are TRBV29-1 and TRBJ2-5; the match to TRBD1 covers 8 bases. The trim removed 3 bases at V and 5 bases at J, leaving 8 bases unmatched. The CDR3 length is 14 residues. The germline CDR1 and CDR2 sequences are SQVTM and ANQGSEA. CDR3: CSVDSRGQRETQYF. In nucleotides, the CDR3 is TGCAGCGTTGACTCCAGGGGGCAGAGGGAGACCCAGTACTTC.

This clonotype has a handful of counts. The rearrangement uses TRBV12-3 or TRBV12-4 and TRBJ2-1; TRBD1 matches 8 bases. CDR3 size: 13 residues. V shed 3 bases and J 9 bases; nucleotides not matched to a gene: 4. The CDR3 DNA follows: TGTGCCAGCAGTTTTGGACAGGGTGGTGAGCAGTTCTTC. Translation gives CASSFGQGGEQFF.

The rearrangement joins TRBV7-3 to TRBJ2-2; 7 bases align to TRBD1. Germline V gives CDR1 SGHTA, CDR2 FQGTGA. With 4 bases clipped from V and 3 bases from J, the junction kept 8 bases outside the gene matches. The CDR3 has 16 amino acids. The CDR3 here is CASSSSLTGHTGELFF. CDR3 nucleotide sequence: TGTGCCAGCAGCTCCTCCCTGACAGGGCACACCGGGGAGCTGTTTTTT.

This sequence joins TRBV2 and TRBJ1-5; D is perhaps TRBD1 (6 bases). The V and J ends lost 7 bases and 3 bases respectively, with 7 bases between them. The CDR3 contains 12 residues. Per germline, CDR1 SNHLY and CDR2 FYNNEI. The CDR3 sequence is CASTGDNQPQHF. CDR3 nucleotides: TGTGCCAGCACAGGGGACAATCAGCCCCAGCATTTT.

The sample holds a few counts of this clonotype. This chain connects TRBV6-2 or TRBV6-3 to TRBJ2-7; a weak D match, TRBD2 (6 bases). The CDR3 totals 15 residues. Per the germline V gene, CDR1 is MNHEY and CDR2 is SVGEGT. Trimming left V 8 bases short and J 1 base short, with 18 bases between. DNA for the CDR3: TGTGCCAGCTCCTTGCAGGTCGGGGGTTCCTACGAGCAGTACTTC. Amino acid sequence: CASSLQVGGSYEQYF.

CDR3 in amino acids: CASSQDGGSSTDTQYF. The CDR3 bases are TGTGCCAGCAGCCAAGATGGAGGGAGTAGCACAGATACGCAGTATTTT. The rearrangement uses TRBV3-1 and TRBJ2-3; a possible D gene is TRBD2 (6 bases). V lost 0 bases to trimming and J lost 0 bases, with 10 bases between them. CDR1 and CDR2 from the germline V gene are LGHDT and YNNKEL (reference sequence). The length of the CDR3 is 16 residues.

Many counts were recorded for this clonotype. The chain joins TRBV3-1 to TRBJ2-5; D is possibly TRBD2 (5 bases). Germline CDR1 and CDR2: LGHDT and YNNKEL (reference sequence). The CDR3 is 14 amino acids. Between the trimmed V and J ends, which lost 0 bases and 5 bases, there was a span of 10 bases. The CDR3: CASSQETRGETQYF. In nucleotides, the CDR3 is TGTGCCAGCAGCCAAGAAACGCGAGGGGAGACCCAGTACTTC.

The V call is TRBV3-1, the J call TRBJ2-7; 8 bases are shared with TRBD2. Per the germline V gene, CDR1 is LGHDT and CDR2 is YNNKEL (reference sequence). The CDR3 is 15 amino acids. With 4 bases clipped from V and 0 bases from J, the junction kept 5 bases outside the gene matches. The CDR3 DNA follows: TGTGCCAGCAGCCGCCTCACTAGCGGCTCCTACGAGCAGTACTTC. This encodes CASSRLTSGSYEQYF.

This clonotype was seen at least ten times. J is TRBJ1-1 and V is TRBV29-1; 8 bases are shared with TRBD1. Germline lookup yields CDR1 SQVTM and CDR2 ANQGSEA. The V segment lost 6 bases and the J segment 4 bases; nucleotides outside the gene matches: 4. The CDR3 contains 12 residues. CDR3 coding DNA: TGCAGCGTCGACAGGGGAGGCACTGAAGCTTTCTTT. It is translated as CSVDRGGTEAFF.

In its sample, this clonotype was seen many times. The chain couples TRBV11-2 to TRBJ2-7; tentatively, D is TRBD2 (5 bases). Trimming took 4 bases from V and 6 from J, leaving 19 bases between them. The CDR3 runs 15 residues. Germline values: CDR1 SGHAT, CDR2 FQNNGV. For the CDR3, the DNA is TGTGCCAGCAGCTCCCCCAGCGAGCGGCTCGGCGAGCAGTACTTC. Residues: CASSSPSERLGEQYF.

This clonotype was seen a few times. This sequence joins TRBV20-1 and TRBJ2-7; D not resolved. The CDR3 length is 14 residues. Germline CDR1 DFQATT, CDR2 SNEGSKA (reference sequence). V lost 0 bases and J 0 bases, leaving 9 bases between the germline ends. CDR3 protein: CSARDPTGSYEQYF. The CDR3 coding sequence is TGCAGTGCTAGAGACCCGACGGGCTCCTACGAGCAGTACTTC.